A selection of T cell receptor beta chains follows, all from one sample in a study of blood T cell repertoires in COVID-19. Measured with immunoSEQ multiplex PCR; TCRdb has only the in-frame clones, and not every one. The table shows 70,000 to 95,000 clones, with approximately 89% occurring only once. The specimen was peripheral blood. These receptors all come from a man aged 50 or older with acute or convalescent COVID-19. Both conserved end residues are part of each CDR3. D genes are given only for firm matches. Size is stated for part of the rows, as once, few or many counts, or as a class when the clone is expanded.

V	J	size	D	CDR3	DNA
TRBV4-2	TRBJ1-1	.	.	CASSLDTTTEAFF	TGTGCCAGCAGCCTGGACACAACCACTGAAGCTTTCTTT
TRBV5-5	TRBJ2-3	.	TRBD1	CASSYGGQGTDTQYF	TGTGCCAGCAGCTATGGCGGACAGGGCACAGATACGCAGTATTTT
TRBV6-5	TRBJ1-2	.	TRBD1	CASSYSNRGRSGYTF	TGTGCCAGCAGTTACTCGAACAGGGGGCGGAGTGGCTACACCTTC
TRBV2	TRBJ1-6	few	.	CASRGGRGNSPLHF	TGTGCCAGCAGAGGGGGACGCGGAAATTCACCCCTCCACTTT
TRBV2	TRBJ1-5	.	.	CASATQVTQPQHF	TGTGCCTCGGCAACTCAGGTCACCCAGCCCCAGCATTTT
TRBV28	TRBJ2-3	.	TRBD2	CASSLVLAGGTDTQYF	TGTGCCAGCAGTTTAGTACTAGCGGGAGGCACAGATACGCAGTATTTT
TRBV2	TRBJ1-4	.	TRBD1	CASSTDRGTNEKLFF	TGTGCCAGCAGTACTGACAGGGGAACTAATGAAAAACTGTTTTTT
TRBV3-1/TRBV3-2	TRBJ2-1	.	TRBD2	CASSQDSGRSYNEQFF	TGTGCCAGCAGCCAAGATAGCGGGAGATCCTACAATGAGCAGTTCTTC
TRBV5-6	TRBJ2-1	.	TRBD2	CASSLGLGAIHYNEQFF	TGTGCCAGCAGCCTGGGACTAGGGGCCATTCACTACAATGAGCAGTTCTTC
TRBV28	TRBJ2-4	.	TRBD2	CASIPSGRLKNIQYF	TGTGCCAGCATCCCCAGCGGGAGGCTCAAAAACATTCAGTACTTC
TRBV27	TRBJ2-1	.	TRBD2	CAILFPKRGPYNEQFF	TGTGCCATCCTTTTCCCCAAGCGGGGACCGTACAATGAGCAGTTCTTC
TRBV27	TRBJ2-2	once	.	CASSFRGSFTGELFF	TGTGCCAGCAGTTTTAGGGGCTCGTTCACCGGGGAGCTGTTTTTT
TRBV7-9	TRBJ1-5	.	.	CASSLTGFNQPQHF	TGTGCCAGCAGCTTAACAGGGTTTAATCAGCCCCAGCATTTT
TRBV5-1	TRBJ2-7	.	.	CASSQRTGYEQYF	TGCGCCAGCAGCCAAAGGACTGGATACGAGCAGTACTTC
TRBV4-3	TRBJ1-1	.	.	CASSRSHIGARGDTEAFF	TGCGCCAGCAGCCGAAGCCACATCGGGGCGCGGGGGGACACTGAAGCTTTCTTT
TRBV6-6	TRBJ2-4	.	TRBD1	CASRPQGAIQYF	TGTGCCAGCAGGCCCCAGGGGGCCATTCAGTACTTC
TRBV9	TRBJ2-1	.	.	CASSDIGGDDNEQFF	TGTGCCAGCAGTGATATAGGGGGGGACGACAATGAGCAGTTCTTC
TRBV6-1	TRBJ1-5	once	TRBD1	CASSARFTGGISNQPQHF	TGTGCCAGCAGTGCCCGCTTTACAGGGGGCATTAGCAATCAGCCCCAGCATTTT
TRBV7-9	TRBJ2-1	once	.	CASSFPEQGRNEQFF	TGTGCCAGCAGCTTCCCGGAGCAGGGAAGAAATGAGCAGTTCTTC
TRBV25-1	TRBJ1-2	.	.	CASRGEDIPYGYTF	TGTGCCAGCAGGGGGGAGGACATTCCCTATGGCTACACCTTC
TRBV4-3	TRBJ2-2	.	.	CASSQIKVDRDTGELFF	TGCGCCAGCAGCCAGATAAAGGTCGATCGGGACACCGGGGAGCTGTTTTTT
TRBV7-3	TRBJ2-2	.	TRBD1	CASSSGQGGTGELFF	TGTGCCAGCAGCTCCGGACAGGGCGGCACCGGGGAGCTGTTTTTT
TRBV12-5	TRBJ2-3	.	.	CASGFNTDTQYF	TGTGCTAGTGGTTTCAACACAGATACGCAGTATTTT
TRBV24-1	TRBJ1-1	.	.	CATSDFTQRAFF	TGTGCCACCAGTGATTTTACACAGCGGGCTTTCTTT